This T cell receptor (beta chain) was identified in a study of blood T cells in healthy people across ages. This CDR3 has 15 residues. Trimming took 5 bases from V and 0 from J; bases not matched to a gene: 5. This clonotype came up a few times. Alongside a J-beta primer mix, a sample-barcoded 5' primer served in a second PCR lasting about 7 to 12 cycles. Each CDR3 protein is one row after TCRdb ran MiXCR on the 5' RACE reads. The sample has roughly 1.7 million distinct CDR3 sequences, around 36% seen once; the top ten hold 11%. V and J are TRBV12-3 or TRBV12-4 and TRBJ2-3; 7 bases match TRBD2. The source of this sequence is a woman aged 30 to 39 in good health. The specimen was blood. CDR3 loop: CASSPSGESTDTQYF. The CDR3 bases are TGTGCCAGCAGTCCCAGCGGGGAGAGCACAGATACGCAGTATTTT.